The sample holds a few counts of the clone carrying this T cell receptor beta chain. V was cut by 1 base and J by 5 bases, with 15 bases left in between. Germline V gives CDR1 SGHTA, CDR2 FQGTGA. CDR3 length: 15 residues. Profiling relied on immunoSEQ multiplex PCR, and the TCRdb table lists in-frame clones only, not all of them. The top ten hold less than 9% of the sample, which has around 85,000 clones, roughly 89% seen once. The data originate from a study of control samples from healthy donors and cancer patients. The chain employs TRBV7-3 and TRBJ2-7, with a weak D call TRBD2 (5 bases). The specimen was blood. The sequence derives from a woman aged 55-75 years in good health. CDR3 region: CASSLIAGGWDEQYF. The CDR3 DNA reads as TGTGCCAGCAGCTTAATCGCGGGTGGATGGGACGAGCAGTACTTC.